This TCR beta chain was retrieved from a study of blood T cells in healthy people across ages. Germline lookup yields CDR1 MGHDK and CDR2 SYGVNS. CDR3 length: 15 amino acids. Trimming took 5 bases from V and 8 from J, leaving 21 bases between them. This clonotype came up a few times. PBMCs numbering at least 6.5 million were isolated per sample. The authors ran a second PCR of roughly 7 to 11 cycles using a sample-barcoded 5' primer and a J-beta primer mix. Each cDNA molecule, via a template-switch adaptor with 12 random nucleotides, was tagged. TCRdb used MiXCR to reprocess the 5' RACE reads, holding one entry per CDR3 protein. Of approximately 810,000 distinct CDR3 sequences in the sample, around 36% were seen once.

This receptor was obtained from a man aged 18 to 35 in good health. The gene calls are TRBV25-1 and TRBJ1-2; possibly TRBD1 for D (6 bases). Sequenced material: blood. The CDR3 sequence is CASSPQGWDTWGYTF. CDR3 coding DNA: TGTGCCAGCAGTCCACAGGGTTGGGACACTTGGGGCTACACCTTC.